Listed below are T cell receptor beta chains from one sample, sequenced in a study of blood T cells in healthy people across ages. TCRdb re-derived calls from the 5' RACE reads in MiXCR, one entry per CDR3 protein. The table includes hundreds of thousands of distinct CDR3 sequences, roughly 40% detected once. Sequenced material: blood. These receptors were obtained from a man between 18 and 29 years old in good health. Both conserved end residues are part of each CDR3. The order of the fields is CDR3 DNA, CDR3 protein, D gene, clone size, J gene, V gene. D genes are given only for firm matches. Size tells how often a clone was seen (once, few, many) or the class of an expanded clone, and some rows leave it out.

TGTGCCAGCCGGGACAACCCCTACGAGCAGTACTTC CASRDNPYEQYF - - TRBJ2-7 TRBV6-6
TGTGCCAGCAGTTTCAAGCCAGGGGGAGGCTACACCTTC CASSFKPGGGYTF TRBD1 few TRBJ1-2 TRBV12-3/TRBV12-4
TGCGCCAGCAGCCGGGGGCGGGGACGTAATGAGCAGTTCTTC CASSRGRGRNEQFF - - TRBJ2-1 TRBV4-3
TGTGCCAGCCGGACAGGGGCTGGGGTCGGGGAGCTGTTTTTT CASRTGAGVGELFF TRBD1 many TRBJ2-2 TRBV2
TGTGCCAGCAGCTCTCCCGGGACAGGTGATAGATCACCCCTCCACTTT CASSSPGTGDRSPLHF TRBD1 - TRBJ1-6 TRBV5-5
TGTGCCAGCAAACAAGAGGACAGATCCTACGAGCAGTACTTC CASKQEDRSYEQYF - many TRBJ2-7 TRBV2
TGTGCCAGCAGCTTGGTATGGCAAAACTCCTACGAGCAGTACTTC CASSLVWQNSYEQYF - few TRBJ2-7 TRBV5-6
TGTGCCAGCAGTTTAGGGACTAGCGGGGGTAGGAATGAGCAGTTCTTC CASSLGTSGGRNEQFF TRBD2 few TRBJ2-1 TRBV27
TGCGCCAGCAGCCAACGGACAGGGTCGGGCAATCAGCCCCAGCATTTT CASSQRTGSGNQPQHF TRBD1 many TRBJ1-5 TRBV4-3
TGTGCCAGCAGTTATTTACAGTACAATGAGCAGTACTTC CASSYLQYNEQYF - - TRBJ2-5 TRBV6-6
TGTGCCATCAGTGAGGTTCAGGACAATGAGCAGTACTTC CAISEVQDNEQYF - - TRBJ2-5 TRBV10-3
TGCAGCGTCTCAAGGGAGGGGGCGGATTACAATGAGCAGTTCTTC CSVSREGADYNEQFF - few TRBJ2-1 TRBV29-1
TGCAGTGCTAGAGACCGCTTAGATACGCAGTATTTT CSARDRLDTQYF - many TRBJ2-3 TRBV20-1
TGTGCCAGCTCACCTCGCGAGAGGACAGATACGCAGTATTTT CASSPRERTDTQYF - few TRBJ2-3 TRBV18
TGCGCCAGCAGCCAAGATCCAGGGGGCGCAGATACGCAGTATTTT CASSQDPGGADTQYF TRBD1 few TRBJ2-3 TRBV4-3
TGTGCCATCAGTGAGTCAGAGGGACAGGCCGAAGAGACCCAGTACTTC CAISESEGQAEETQYF TRBD1 few TRBJ2-5 TRBV10-3
TGTGCCAGCAGTACCCGAGGACTAGCGGGGGATACGCAGTATTTT CASSTRGLAGDTQYF TRBD2 - TRBJ2-3 TRBV6-2/TRBV6-3
TGCAGTGCTCGGGGTCAATACACTGAAGCTTTCTTT CSARGQYTEAFF - many TRBJ1-1 TRBV20-1
TGTGCCAGCAGTCCCAGGGAAACGGGCTATGGCTACACCTTC CASSPRETGYGYTF - many TRBJ1-2 TRBV7-2
TGTGCCAGCAGCCCCAACAGTGTTCATCAGCCCCAGCATTTT CASSPNSVHQPQHF - many TRBJ1-5 TRBV4-2
TGTGCCAGCAGCACCCAGGGAAATGCATACAATGAGCAGTTCTTC CASSTQGNAYNEQFF - few TRBJ2-1 TRBV5-6
TGTGCCAGCAGCTCAGTAGCGACCCAAGAGACCCAGTACTTC CASSSVATQETQYF - few TRBJ2-5 TRBV7-2
TGTGCCAGCAGTGGCCGGCAACAACTTGAAGCTTTCTTT CASSGRQQLEAFF - - TRBJ1-1 TRBV6-1
TGTGCCAGCAGCCCGAAGAAACTAGGGATCCACAATGAGCAGTTCTTC CASSPKKLGIHNEQFF - - TRBJ2-1 TRBV12-3/TRBV12-4
TGCGCCAGCAGCCAGTTGGGTGCCGGGACAGGATACAATGAGCAGTTCTTC CASSQLGAGTGYNEQFF TRBD1 few TRBJ2-1 TRBV4-3
TGTGCCAGCAGCCAAGGACAGAGCGATAATTCACCCCTCCACTTT CASSQGQSDNSPLHF - few TRBJ1-6 TRBV4-2
TGTGCCAGCAGTGAATTGTGGGGCACAGATACGCAGTATTTT CASSELWGTDTQYF - few TRBJ2-3 TRBV2
TGCAGTGCTCGGCAAGGGAAATACTACAATGAGCAGTACTTC CSARQGKYYNEQYF - - TRBJ2-7 TRBV20-1
TGTGCCAGCAGTTTATCCCTCGGGGGAAATCAGCCCCAGCATTTT CASSLSLGGNQPQHF - - TRBJ1-5 TRBV27
TGCGCCAGCAGCTCTGAGGCCAACAATGAGCAGTTCTTC CASSSEANNEQFF - - TRBJ2-1 TRBV5-1
TGTGCCAGCAGTTTTCAAAGCACTGACGCTGAGCAGTTCTTC CASSFQSTDAEQFF - - TRBJ2-1 TRBV6-2/TRBV6-3
TGTGCCAGCAGTCCTGTCTATAATTCACCCCTCCACTTT CASSPVYNSPLHF - many TRBJ1-6 TRBV12-3/TRBV12-4
TGTGCCAGCAGCTTACAAGCGAGAGGCGACAATGAGCAGTACTTC CASSLQARGDNEQYF - few TRBJ2-5 TRBV7-9
TGTGCCAGTAGTATTCCTCGGGGCACTGAAGCTTTCTTT CASSIPRGTEAFF - - TRBJ1-1 TRBV19
TGTGCCAGCAGACCTTCGGCGAACACCGGGGAGCTGTTTTTT CASRPSANTGELFF - few TRBJ2-2 TRBV14
TGTGCCAGCAGTTTGAGTCGTGGGGAGACCCAGTACTTC CASSLSRGETQYF - many TRBJ2-5 TRBV12-3/TRBV12-4
TGTGCCAGCAGCCACAGGGAGGGTGAAAAACTGTTTTTT CASSHREGEKLFF - once TRBJ1-4 TRBV12-3/TRBV12-4
TGCAGTGCTATTTACCGGGGCTATGGCTACACCTTC CSAIYRGYGYTF - - TRBJ1-2 TRBV20-1
TGTGCCAGCCACTCAGTGGGCAGCCGGACGTTTCTTAATGAGCAGTTCTTC CASHSVGSRTFLNEQFF - few TRBJ2-1 TRBV21-1
TGCAGTGCTAGACCCCCAGCTTCGGGAACTAGCGGCTACAATGAGCAGTTCTTC CSARPPASGTSGYNEQFF TRBD2 many TRBJ2-1 TRBV20-1
TGTGCCAGCAGTTACTCTCCAGGGGGCTCTTCTCAGCCCCAGCATTTT CASSYSPGGSSQPQHF TRBD1 few TRBJ1-5 TRBV6-6
TGCGCCAGCAGCCAATCCCGGGGGACTGAAGCTTTCTTT CASSQSRGTEAFF - - TRBJ1-1 TRBV4-3
TGTGCCAGCACGGGCGGGGGTACGTATGAGCAGTACTTC CASTGGGTYEQYF TRBD2 - TRBJ2-5 TRBV6-6
TGTGCCAGCAGTCCGGGAGGGCCCTACGAGCAGTACTTC CASSPGGPYEQYF TRBD2 many TRBJ2-7 TRBV7-9
TGTGCCAGCAGCTTAGGGACTAGCGGGGGGCGAGGCGTTGAGCAGTTCTTC CASSLGTSGGRGVEQFF TRBD2 - TRBJ2-1 TRBV13
TGTGCCAGCAGTGAAACAGGAGCCTACGAGCAGTACTTC CASSETGAYEQYF - many TRBJ2-7 TRBV2
TGTGCCAGCTCAATCAGGACAGGGGGTGGCTACACCTTC CASSIRTGGGYTF TRBD1 few TRBJ1-2 TRBV18